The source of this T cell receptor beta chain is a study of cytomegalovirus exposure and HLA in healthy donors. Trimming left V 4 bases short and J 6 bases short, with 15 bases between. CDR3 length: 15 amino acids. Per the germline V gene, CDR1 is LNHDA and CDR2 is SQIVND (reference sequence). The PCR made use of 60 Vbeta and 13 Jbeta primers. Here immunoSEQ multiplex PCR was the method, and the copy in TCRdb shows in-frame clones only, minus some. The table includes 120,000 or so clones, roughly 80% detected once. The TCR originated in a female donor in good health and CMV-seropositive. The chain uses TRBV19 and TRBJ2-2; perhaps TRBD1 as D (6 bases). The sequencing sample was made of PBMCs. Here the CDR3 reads CASSTYRDGAGELFF. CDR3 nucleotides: TGTGCCAGTAGTACCTACAGGGACGGGGCCGGGGAGCTGTTTTTT. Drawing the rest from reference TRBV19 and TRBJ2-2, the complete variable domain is DGGITQSPKYLFRKEGQNVTLSCEQNLNHDAMYWYRQDPGQGLRLIYYSQIVNDFQKGDIAEGYSVSREKKESFPLTVTSAQKNPTAFYLCASSTYRDGAGELFFGEGSRLTVL.